This T cell receptor beta chain was recorded in a study of CD8+ T cells in alopecia areata. After isolation, RNA underwent reverse transcription to generate cDNA as the sequencing template. Sequencing used immunoSEQ multiplex PCR; TCRdb keeps in-frame clones, though not all of them. The repertoire consists of about 120,000 clones, with 49% occurring once and the leading ten covering approximately 19%. Between the trimmed V and J ends, which lost 4 bases and 2 bases, there was a span of 10 bases. Germline V gives CDR1 SGHRS, CDR2 YFSETQ. The CDR3 extends over 14 amino acids. Specimen: CD8+ T cells sorted from blood, collected at week 0. The source is a human donor with alopecia areata. The genes are TRBV5-1 and TRBJ2-1; weak D call: TRBD1 (6 bases). The DNA of the CDR3 is TGCGCCAGCAGCCCCCAGGGGACCTACAATGAGCAGTTCTTC. Its translation: CASSPQGTYNEQFF.